The clone carrying this T cell receptor (beta chain) was counted a few times. These data come from a study of blood T cell repertoires in COVID-19. Study in general: The samples span acute and convalescent COVID-19 from the United States, Italy and Spain. In each case, the material was cDNA or gDNA derived from T cells, B-cell-depleted T cells, or PBMCs.

The CDR3 is 17 amino acids. V was trimmed by 0 bases and J by 4 bases, leaving 22 bases between them. Germline-derived CDR1 and CDR2 are GTSNPN and SVGIG (reference sequence). Authors' data handling: The assay estimated nucleated cells by amplifying reference gene primers. The method was immunoSEQ multiplex PCR; TCRdb's version includes in-frame clones alone and lacks a portion of them. The V and J calls and clone size come from that table; D and trimming were worked out from the DNA. The repertoire holds some 96,000 clones, with around 88% as singletons. This TCR was sampled from a human donor in a cohort sampled during active COVID-19. Input material: peripheral blood. V is TRBV30 and J is TRBJ2-7; a weak D match, TRBD1 (6 bases). CDR3 amino acids: CAWSVLGRGPPGYEQYF. CDR3 in DNA: TGTGCCTGGAGTGTTCTCGGCAGGGGACCCCCTGGATACGAGCAGTACTTC.